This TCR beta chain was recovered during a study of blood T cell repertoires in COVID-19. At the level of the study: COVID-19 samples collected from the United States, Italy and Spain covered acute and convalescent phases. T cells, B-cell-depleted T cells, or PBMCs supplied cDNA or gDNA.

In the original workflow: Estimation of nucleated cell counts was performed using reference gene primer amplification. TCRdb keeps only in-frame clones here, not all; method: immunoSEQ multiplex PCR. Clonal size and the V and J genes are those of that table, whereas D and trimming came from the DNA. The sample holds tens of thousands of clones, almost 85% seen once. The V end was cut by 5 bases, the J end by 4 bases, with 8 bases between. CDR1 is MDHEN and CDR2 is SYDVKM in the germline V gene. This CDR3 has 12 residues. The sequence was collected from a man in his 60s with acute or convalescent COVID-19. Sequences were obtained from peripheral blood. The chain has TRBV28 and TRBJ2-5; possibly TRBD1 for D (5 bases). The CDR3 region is CASSQGRETQYF. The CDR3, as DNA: TGTGCCAGCAGTCAGGGTCGAGAGACCCAGTACTTC.